These T cell receptor beta chains were read from a single sample in a study of T-cell memory formation after mild COVID-19. TCRdb re-analysed the 5' RACE reads in MiXCR, keeping a single row per CDR3 protein. The sample has roughly 340,000 distinct CDR3 sequences, roughly 19% seen once. Specimen: PBMCs or a T cell subset sorted from them (not recorded which). The receptor set was obtained from a young man who had mild COVID-19 (a few samples of this study predate the infection). Cell type and time point are not known. Both conserved end residues are part of each CDR3. D genes are given only for firm matches. For some rows the clone size is stated as once, few or many, or as a class when expanded; others skip it.

d_call,v_call,j_call,clone_size,cdr3_aa,cdr3_nt
NA,TRBV4-1,TRBJ1-5,NA,CASSHTPLGNQPQHF,TGCGCCAGCAGCCATACTCCCCTGGGGAACCAGCCCCAGCATTTT
NA,TRBV25-1,TRBJ2-1,once,CASSQGLDYNEQFF,TGTGCCAGCAGTCAAGGACTGGACTACAATGAGCAGTTCTTC
NA,TRBV28,TRBJ1-2,NA,CASRSDRAIGYTF,TGTGCCAGCAGGAGCGACCGGGCCATTGGCTACACCTTC
NA,TRBV4-1,TRBJ2-1,NA,CASSLGTVDYNEQFF,TGCGCCAGCAGCCTCGGGACCGTAGACTACAATGAGCAGTTCTTC
TRBD1,TRBV19,TRBJ1-1,NA,CASRTGGMTEAFF,TGTGCCAGTAGGACAGGGGGGATGACTGAAGCTTTCTTT
TRBD2,TRBV27,TRBJ2-1,once,CASSLSRERGKNEQFF,TGTGCCAGCAGTTTATCGAGGGAGCGGGGGAAAAATGAGCAGTTCTTC
NA,TRBV5-5,TRBJ2-3,NA,CASSFWDTGRDTQYF,TGTGCCAGCAGCTTTTGGGACACCGGTAGGGACACGCAGTATTTT
NA,TRBV21-1,TRBJ1-6,many,CASSKGQGNSPLHF,TGTGCCAGCAGCAAAGGACAGGGTAATTCACCCCTCCACTTT
NA,TRBV7-2,TRBJ2-3,many,CASSPTLDTQYF,TGTGCCAGCAGCCCAACGTTGGATACGCAGTATTTT
NA,TRBV10-2,TRBJ1-6,NA,CASSETSGGYNSPLHF,TGCGCCAGCAGTGAGACGTCGGGGGGGTATAATTCACCCCTCCACTTT
NA,TRBV20-1,TRBJ1-6,NA,CSARSGLMTPLHF,TGCAGTGCTAGGAGCGGGTTAATGACACCCCTCCACTTT